The 10 T cell receptor beta chains listed next were all sequenced from one sample in a study of CD8 T cells in Susac syndrome. Random hexamers were used to reverse transcribe roughly 0.45 to 1 ug of RNA. MiXCR was run by TCRdb on the immunoSEQ multiplex PCR reads, yielding one entry per CDR3 protein. The table has some 150,000 distinct CDR3 sequences, about 93% seen once. The sequencing sample was made of CD8+ T cells from PBMCs. These receptors were taken from a human donor in good health.

The genes are TRBV18 and TRBJ2-1, with 7 bases aligning to TRBD2. The germline V gene encodes CDR1 KGHSH and CDR2 LQKENI. CDR3 length: 16 amino acids. V was clipped by 4 bases and J by 2 bases; unmatched bases: 8. CDR3 bases: TGTGCCAGCTCACTTGGGGGGAGGGCCGCCTACAATGAGCAGTTCTTC. Its protein is CASSLGGRAAYNEQFF.

V is TRBV29-1 and J is TRBJ1-1; D gene uncertain. The CDR3 extends over 12 amino acids. Trimming cost V 4 bases and J 1 base, with 7 bases left between them. The V gene's germline CDR1 is SQVTM and CDR2 ANQGSEA. CDR3 nucleotides: TGCAGCGTTGTCCACGAGAACACTGAAGCTTTCTTT. Translating it yields CSVVHENTEAFF.

V usage is TRBV20-1 and J usage is TRBJ2-1; TRBD2 matches 8 bases. CDR3 size: 19 residues. After removal of 0 bases from V and 7 bases from J, the junction contained 20 bases not matched to a gene. Germline V gives CDR1 DFQATT, CDR2 SNEGSKA (reference sequence). The CDR3: CSARDEYAQGEREINEQFF. CDR3 nucleotides: TGCAGTGCTAGAGATGAGTATGCCCAAGGGGAGCGGGAGATAAATGAGCAGTTCTTC.

This clonotype was seen only once. The chain joins TRBV29-1 to TRBJ2-1; D is unclear. Germline CDR1 is SQVTM and CDR2 is ANQGSEA. The CDR3 sequence is 10 residues long. Trimming took off 2 bases at V and 10 bases at J, with 6 bases between the two ends. CDR3 sequence (DNA): TGCAGCGTTGAATCCGGGGAGCAGTTCTTC. Translated, it gives CSVESGEQFF.

This clonotype has just one count. The V and J genes are TRBV7-9 and TRBJ2-1; 9 nucleotides align to TRBD2. The junction had 7 bases not matched to a gene; V was cut back by 2 bases and J by 5 bases. There are 16 residues in the CDR3. Germline V gene sequence: CDR1 SEHNR, CDR2 FQNEAQ (reference sequence). The CDR3 sequence is CASSLTGLAADNEQFF. In nucleotides, the CDR3 is TGTGCCAGCAGCTTAACGGGACTAGCTGCGGACAATGAGCAGTTCTTC.

The rearrangement links TRBV13 to TRBJ2-1; 10 bases agree with TRBD1. This CDR3 contains 15 residues. Germline loops: CDR1 PRHDT, CDR2 FYEKMQ (reference sequence). The junction had 7 bases not matched to a gene; V was cut back by 5 bases and J by 6 bases. The CDR3 nucleotides are TGTGCCAGCAGCCCGGGACAGGGGACCTCCAATGAGCAGTTCTTC. This sequence encodes CASSPGQGTSNEQFF. The variable domain in full, with the rest retrieved from reference TRBV13 and TRBJ2-1, is AAGVIQSPRHLIKEKRETATLKCYPIPRHDTVYWYQQGPGQDPQFLISFYEKMQSDKGSIPDRFSAQQFSDYHSELNMSSLELGDSALYFCASSPGQGTSNEQFFGPGTRLTVL.

This clonotype appeared a few times. The chain is built from TRBV9 and TRBJ1-1; D might be TRBD1 (5 bases). The CDR3 runs to 13 residues. The V end was cut by 3 bases, the J end by 0 bases, with 6 bases between. Germline CDR1 is SGDLS and CDR2 is YYNGEE. CDR3 loop: CASSGTLNTEAFF. For the CDR3, the DNA is TGTGCCAGCAGCGGGACACTGAACACTGAAGCTTTCTTT.

The rearrangement joins TRBV15 to TRBJ2-1, with D possibly being TRBD2 (5 bases). Per the germline V gene, CDR1 is LNHNV and CDR2 is YYDKDF (reference sequence). The V and J ends lost 2 bases and 5 bases respectively, with 10 bases between them. CDR3 length: 14 residues. As DNA, the CDR3 is TGTGCCACCAGCAGACGAGCGGAACACAATGAGCAGTTCTTC. This translates into CATSRRAEHNEQFF.

This chain connects TRBV15 to TRBJ1-1; D is undetermined. The CDR3 covers 13 residues. CDR1 is LNHNV and CDR2 is YYDKDF in the germline V gene (reference sequence). Trimming pared 3 bases from V and 4 bases from J, leaving 9 bases between. The CDR3 DNA is TGTGCCACCAGCAGTCAAGGTAGCACTGAAGCTTTCTTT. Translation: CATSSQGSTEAFF.

In this sample, this clonotype turned up once. The V gene is TRBV29-1, the J gene TRBJ1-5; 7 bases fit TRBD1. Trimming removed 4 bases from V and 2 bases from J; junction bases left unmatched: 11. This CDR3 spans 16 amino acids. The V gene's germline CDR1 is SQVTM and CDR2 ANQGSEA. This chain's CDR3 is CSVVFPDRKGNQPQHF. As DNA, the CDR3 is TGCAGCGTTGTGTTCCCGGACAGGAAAGGCAATCAGCCCCAGCATTTT.